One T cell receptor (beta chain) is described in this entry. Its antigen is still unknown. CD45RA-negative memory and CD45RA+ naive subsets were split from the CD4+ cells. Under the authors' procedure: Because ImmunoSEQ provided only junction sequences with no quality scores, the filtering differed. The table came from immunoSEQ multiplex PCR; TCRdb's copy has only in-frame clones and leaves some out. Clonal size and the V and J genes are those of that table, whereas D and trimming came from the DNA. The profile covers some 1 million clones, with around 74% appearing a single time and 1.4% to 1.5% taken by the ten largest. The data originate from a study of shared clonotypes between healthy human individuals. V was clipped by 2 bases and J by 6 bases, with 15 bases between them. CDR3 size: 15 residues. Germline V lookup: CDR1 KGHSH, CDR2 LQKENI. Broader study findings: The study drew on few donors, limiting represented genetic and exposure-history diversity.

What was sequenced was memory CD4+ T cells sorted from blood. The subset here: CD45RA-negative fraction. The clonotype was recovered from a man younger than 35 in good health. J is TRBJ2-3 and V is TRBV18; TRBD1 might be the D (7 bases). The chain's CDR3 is CASSPEGRGADTQYF. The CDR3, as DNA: TGTGCCAGCTCACCAGAGGGCAGGGGGGCGGATACGCAGTATTTT.